The 2 T cell receptor beta chains listed next were all sequenced from one sample in a study of long-term antiretroviral therapy in people with HIV. An immunoSEQ assay, version v3.0, was performed at survey level. Profiling relied on immunoSEQ multiplex PCR, and the TCRdb table lists in-frame clones only, not all of them. The sample contains 20,000 or so clones, about 91% of which appear only once. Here the sequenced sample was unsorted PBMCs, taken 2.1 years after starting antiretroviral therapy. The receptors derive from a man between 18 and 29 years old with HIV.

The V call is TRBV4-2, the J call TRBJ2-1; tentatively, D is TRBD2 (6 bases). This CDR3 contains 15 residues. Trimming took off 0 bases at V and 4 bases at J, with 10 bases between the two ends. Germline V gives CDR1 LGHNA, CDR2 YNFKEQ. The CDR3 nucleotides read TGTGCCAGCAGCCAAGATCGGGGGACTTACAATGAGCAGTTCTTC. Translation gives CASSQDRGTYNEQFF.

The chain recombines TRBV11-2 with TRBJ2-7; TRBD2 aligns across 7 bases. The germline V gene encodes CDR1 SGHAT and CDR2 FQNNGV. This CDR3 comprises 13 residues. The ends lost 8 bases at V and 1 base at J; junction bases unmatched: 5. The CDR3 reads CASHGRGSYEQYF. As DNA, the CDR3 is TGTGCCAGCCACGGGCGGGGGTCCTACGAGCAGTACTTC.